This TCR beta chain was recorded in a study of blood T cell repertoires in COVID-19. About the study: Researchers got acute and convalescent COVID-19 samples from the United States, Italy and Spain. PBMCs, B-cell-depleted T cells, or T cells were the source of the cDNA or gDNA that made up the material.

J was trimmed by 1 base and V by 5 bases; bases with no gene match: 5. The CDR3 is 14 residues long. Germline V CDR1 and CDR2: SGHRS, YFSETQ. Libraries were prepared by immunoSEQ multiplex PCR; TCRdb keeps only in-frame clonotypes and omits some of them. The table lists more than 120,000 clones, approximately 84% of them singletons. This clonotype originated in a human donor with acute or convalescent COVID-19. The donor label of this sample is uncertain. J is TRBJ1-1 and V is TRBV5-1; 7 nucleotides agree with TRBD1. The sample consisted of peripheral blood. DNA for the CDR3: TGCGCCAGCAGGCCCGGGACAGCGAACACTGAAGCTTTCTTT. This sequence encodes CASRPGTANTEAFF.